These 9 T cell receptor beta chains were sequenced from one sample in a study of response to subunit inactivated influenza vaccine. In TCRdb, the RT-PCR reads were re-called with MiXCR into one record per CDR3 protein. The table records about 570,000 distinct CDR3 sequences, over 9% of them present only once. The same data also went into a second study, on T cells expressing NK-cell markers. That source adds: It was by 5'RACE template switching with UMIs that TCR beta cDNA was made.

The source was PBMCs from blood, collected on the day of vaccination. All receptors come from a man aged 50-60 years who received an inactivated influenza vaccine.

This clonotype was counted between two and nine times. The chain joins TRBV4-2 to TRBJ1-2, with 11 positions matching TRBD1. The CDR3 totals 15 residues. Germline trimming cut 0 bases from V and 6 bases from J; bases unmatched to any gene: 3. Germline CDR1 and CDR2: LGHNA and YNFKEQ. DNA of the CDR3: TGTGCCAGCAGCCAAGAAGGGACAGGGGGTAATGGCTACACCTTC. This encodes CASSQEGTGGNGYTF.

This clonotype was seen only a few times. The V gene is TRBV11-2, the J gene TRBJ2-7; TRBD1 is a possible D gene (6 bases). Trimming took 2 bases from V and 3 from J, leaving 11 bases between them. The germline V gene has CDR1 SGHAT and CDR2 FQNNGV. The CDR3 has 14 residues. CDR3 DNA: TGTGCCAGCAGCTTACCTGGCAGGGGCTACGAGCAGTACTTC. It encodes CASSLPGRGYEQYF.

The chain is built from TRBV7-2 and TRBJ2-5; 8 bases agree with TRBD2. The CDR3 sequence is 16 residues long. CDR1 SGHTA and CDR2 FQGNSA come from the germline V gene. The V and J ends lost 1 base and 4 bases, in that order; junction bases with no gene match: 8. DNA of the CDR3: TGTGCCAGCAGCTTAGGGGGGACTAGACGCAGAGAGACCCAGTACTTC. It codes for CASSLGGTRRRETQYF. Based on the CDR3 plus reference TRBV7-2 and TRBJ2-5, the full variable domain is GAGVSQSPSNKVTEKGKDVELRCDPISGHTALYWYRQSLGQGLEFLIYFQGNSAPDKSGLPSDRFSAERTGGSVSTLTIQRTQQEDSAVYLCASSLGGTRRRETQYFGPGTRLLVL.

This clonotype showed up just once. The chain joins TRBV4-3 to TRBJ2-1; tentatively, D is TRBD2 (6 bases). V lost 0 bases, J lost 5 bases, and 11 bases lay in between. The CDR3 length is 15 residues. From germline, CDR1 is LGHNA and CDR2 YSLEER. CDR3 DNA sequence: TGCGCCAGCAGCCAAGATGGAGGGAAGGACAATGAGCAGTTCTTC. It is translated as CASSQDGGKDNEQFF.

The V and J genes are TRBV14 and TRBJ2-7; D gene ambiguous. Trimming took off 11 bases at V and 6 bases at J, with 23 bases between the two ends. Germline assignment: CDR1 SGHDN and CDR2 FVKESK. This CDR3 is built from 14 residues. Written as DNA, the CDR3 is TGTGCCGTAAAACGACGGACCACACGAGCCGAGCAGTACTTC. Translation gives CAVKRRTTRAEQYF. Filled out from reference TRBV14 and TRBJ2-7, the complete variable domain reads EAGVTQFPSHSVIEKGQTVTLRCDPISGHDNLYWYRRVMGKEIKFLLHFVKESKQDESGMPNNRFLAERTGGTYSTLKVQPAELEDSGVYFCAVKRRTTRAEQYFGPGTRLTVT.

This clonotype has just a few counts. This chain links TRBV28 with TRBJ2-5; no clear D gene. In germline, CDR1 is MDHEN, CDR2 SYDVKM. CDR3 length: 11 amino acids. V lost 5 bases to trimming and J lost 5 bases, with 6 bases between them. CDR3 amino acids: CASSVKETQYF. CDR3 coding DNA: TGTGCCAGCAGTGTCAAGGAGACCCAGTACTTC.

This clonotype was detected only a few times. This chain links TRBV29-1 with TRBJ2-3; a possible D gene is TRBD2 (5 bases). Trimming shortened V by 4 bases and J by 2 bases, and 13 bases separated the two germline ends. The CDR3 is made up of 14 amino acids. Germline assignment: CDR1 SQVTM and CDR2 ANQGSEA. CDR3 amino acids: CSVGSSGSTDTQYF. CDR3 nucleotides: TGCAGCGTTGGATCGAGCGGATCCACAGATACGCAGTATTTT.

The chain combines TRBV2 with TRBJ2-2; 9 nucleotides match TRBD2. This CDR3 is 16 amino acids long. Germline values: CDR1 SNHLY, CDR2 FYNNEI. V lost 0 bases, J lost 4 bases, and 3 bases stayed unmatched. CDR3 bases: TGTGCCAGCAGTGAAGCGCGGGGGGGGGGCACCGGGGAGCTGTTTTTT. Its protein is CASSEARGGGTGELFF. Full variable domain (outside the CDR3, taken from reference TRBV2 and TRBJ2-2): EPEVTQTPSHQVTQMGQEVILRCVPISNHLYFYWYRQILGQKVEFLVSFYNNEISEKSEIFDDQFSVERPDGSNFTLKIRSTKLEDSAMYFCASSEARGGGTGELFFGEGSRLTVL.

The CDR3 sequence is CASSLAGRTETQYF. The CDR3 DNA sequence: TGTGCCAGCAGCTTAGCCGGCAGGACGGAGACCCAGTACTTC. The rearrangement uses TRBV11-2 and TRBJ2-5; no reliable D call. The CDR3 sequence is 14 residues long. V was trimmed by 1 base and J by 5 bases, leaving 11 bases between them. Germline V CDR1 and CDR2: SGHAT, FQNNGV.